Following are 10 T cell receptor beta chains from one sample sequenced in a study of cytotoxic CD8 clonotypes in ibrutinib-treated CLL. The table came from immunoSEQ multiplex PCR; TCRdb's copy has only in-frame clones and leaves some out. The data contain approximately 60,000 clones, 56% of them singletons. Sequenced material: PBMCs, taken after 24 months of ibrutinib treatment. The receptor source for this set is a human donor with chronic lymphocytic leukemia.

The CDR3 spells CASSWAGRASKRTDTQYF. The DNA for the CDR3 is TGTGCCAGCAGCTGGGCCGGGAGGGCCTCAAAACGCACAGATACGCAGTATTTT. V gene TRBV7-6 combines with J gene TRBJ2-3, with 8 bases fitting TRBD2. V lost 4 bases and J lost 1; bases outside the gene matches: 13. The CDR3 length is 18 residues. Per the germline V gene, CDR1 is SGHVS and CDR2 is FNYEAQ.

This clone was observed a few times. The chain couples TRBV6-4 to TRBJ2-1; 9 nucleotides agree with TRBD2. V lost 3 bases to trimming and J lost 9 bases; unmatched junction nucleotides: 9. CDR3 length: 15 residues. Germline V lookup: CDR1 MRHNA, CDR2 SNTAGT. CDR3 nucleotides: TGTGCCAGCAGTGAACTAGCGGGTTCTCCTAGTGAGCAGTTCTTC. It yields the protein CASSELAGSPSEQFF.

This chain connects TRBV5-1 to TRBJ2-3, with D perhaps TRBD1 (6 bases). The V gene lost 4 bases and the J gene lost 0 bases, with 15 bases spanning the gap. This CDR3 is built from 16 residues. Germline V CDR1 and CDR2: SGHRS, YFSETQ. CDR3 sequence: CASSLEAGASTDTQYF. DNA for the CDR3: TGCGCCAGCAGCCTGGAGGCAGGGGCCAGCACAGATACGCAGTATTTT.

Note on this clone: A much larger clone lies a single base off, so this may be a read error. J is TRBJ1-4 and V is TRBV7-2, with 8 bases lining up with TRBD1. The germline gives CDR1 SGHTA, CDR2 FQGNSA. The ends lost 1 base at V and 5 bases at J; junction bases unmatched: 0. The CDR3 length is 14 residues. The CDR3, as DNA: TGTGCCAGCAGCTTAGGGACAGGGAATGAAAAACTGTTTTTT. Translation: CASSLGTGNEKLFF.

This clone has only a few counts. The rearrangement links TRBV19 to TRBJ2-5, with 11 bases aligning to TRBD1. Germline CDR1 is LNHDA and CDR2 is SQIVND (reference sequence). The CDR3 is made up of 13 amino acids. V dropped 4 bases and J dropped 12; count of bases not matched to a gene: 7. The CDR3, as DNA: TGTGCCAGTAGTAGCCACGGACAGGGGGCGGAGTACTTC. This sequence encodes CASSSHGQGAEYF.

This chain links TRBV28 with TRBJ2-1; D remains ambiguous. The CDR3 covers 15 residues. V was clipped by 3 bases and J by 0 bases, with 9 bases between them. CDR1 is MDHEN, CDR2 SYDVKM, per germline. The CDR3 here is CASSFSLSSYNEQFF. The CDR3 DNA reads TGTGCCAGCAGTTTTTCCCTGAGCTCCTACAATGAGCAGTTCTTC. Combining the CDR3 with reference TRBV28 and TRBJ2-1 gives the whole variable domain DVKVTQSSRYLVKRTGEKVFLECVQDMDHENMFWYRQDPGLGLRLIYFSYDVKMKEKGDIPEGYSVSREKKERFSLILESASTNQTSMYLCASSFSLSSYNEQFFGPGTRLTVL.

The chain is built from TRBV28 and TRBJ2-7; TRBD1 matches at 7 bases. There are 15 residues in the CDR3. Germline loops: CDR1 MDHEN, CDR2 SYDVKM. The ends lost 7 bases at V and 0 bases at J; junction bases unmatched: 9. This chain's CDR3 is CASTGPGTASYEQYF. The CDR3 DNA follows: TGTGCCAGCACCGGTCCCGGGACAGCCTCCTACGAGCAGTACTTC.

The chain combines TRBV5-1 with TRBJ2-3; D might be TRBD2 (6 bases). Germline CDR1 and CDR2: SGHRS and YFSETQ. The CDR3 sequence is 16 residues long. Trimming took 4 bases from V and 1 from J, leaving 16 bases between them. The CDR3 is CASSGGDGSGTDTQYF. As DNA, the CDR3 is TGCGCCAGCAGCGGCGGGGACGGCAGTGGCACAGATACGCAGTATTTT.

V usage is TRBV6-1 and J usage is TRBJ1-4; the match to TRBD1 covers 9 bases. The CDR3 totals 16 residues. J lost 8 bases, V lost 4 bases, and 11 bases had no gene match. The germline V gene encodes CDR1 MNHNS and CDR2 SASEGT. CDR3 protein: CASSVGVGQGREKLFF. In nucleotides, the CDR3 is TGTGCCAGCAGTGTGGGGGTGGGACAGGGTCGGGAAAAACTGTTTTTT.

A few counts support this clone. J is TRBJ2-1 and V is TRBV6-5; D tentatively reads TRBD1 or TRBD2 (5 bases each). CDR1 MNHEY and CDR2 SVGAGI come from the germline V gene. This CDR3 has 15 residues. V was pared by 0 bases and J by 4 bases, with 10 bases between. The CDR3 loop reads CASSYSRGGYNEQFF. The CDR3 DNA follows: TGTGCCAGCAGTTACTCGAGGGGTGGTTACAATGAGCAGTTCTTC.